This T cell receptor (beta chain) comes out of a study of OX40 agonist ivuxolimab in advanced cancers. About the study as a whole: Ivuxolimab was an agonistic, fully human IgG2 monoclonal antibody directed against OX40 (CD134), a costimulatory receptor. The purpose of peripheral TCRbeta sequencing was to test whether ivuxolimab changed TCR sequence diversity and led to clonal T-cell expansion. Intravenous ivuxolimab was administered to patients every 2 weeks at six dose levels: 0.01, 0.1, 0.3, 1.5, 3 and 10 mg/kg. Prior anti-PD-1, anti-PD-L1 or anti-CTLA-4 therapy was permitted, and roughly two fifths of dose-escalation patients had received checkpoint inhibitors. Of the approximately 50 dose-escalation patients, hepatocellular carcinoma was present in some 19, melanoma in roughly 15, renal cell carcinoma in 9 and head and neck cancer in 9. In the dose-escalation cohort, 82.7% of patients were male, and the mean age was roughly 60 years, with a range of about 20 to 90. The monotherapy dose-escalation portion (N ≈ 52 patients) of the phase I ivuxolimab trial is reported in the paper. Partial responses were achieved by three dose-escalation patients, of whom one had hepatocellular carcinoma and two had cutaneous melanoma.

The trial excluded patients who had a history of autoimmune disease or were on systemic immunosuppression. In every dose cohort, peripheral blood was drawn for TCR sequencing at baseline, cycle 4 day 1, and cycle 7 day 1. Samples were obtained from an open-label, multicenter, first-in-human phase I dose-escalation trial of ivuxolimab. Adults with locally advanced or metastatic melanoma, renal cell carcinoma, hepatocellular carcinoma or head and neck squamous cell carcinoma were enrolled in the trial. Before TCR sequencing, CD4+ T cells and CD8+ T cells were sorted from peripheral blood as separate populations. Genomic DNA was isolated from the sorted cells so that the TCRbeta CDR3 region could be sequenced. TCRbeta CDR3 regions were sequenced using the immunoSEQ Assay. This is the immuneACCESS table as TCRdb keeps it, with only in-frame sequences that have V and J called. A part of the clones is gone; compared with another copy, unresolved V genes explain less than half, and the rest is unexplained. Present in this sample are roughly 87,000 clones, roughly 88% of which were seen just once. Clones ranked in the top ten supply more than 0.6% of the sample.

Results the study describes overall, beyond this receptor: Low levels of normalized T-cell clonal expansion were also shown by some nonresponding patients. Antigen specificity was not determined for the clonally expanded peripheral T cells. At doses of 0.1 to 3.0 mg/kg, clonal expansion of both CD4+ and CD8+ T cells in blood was seen between baseline and week 6. After ivuxolimab, more expanded clones were found on average in CD8+ T cells than in CD4+ T cells. In partial responders in the 0.1-3.0 mg/kg groups, normalized peripheral clonal expansion was found to be among the lowest, especially among CD8+ T cells.

With regard to this clone: No antigen is known for it. No base quality values were provided; no much bigger clone lies one nucleotide off.

Taken from the germline V gene (reference sequence), the CDR1 and CDR2 loops are LNHDA and SQIVND. The CDR3, cysteine through phenylalanine, is 14 amino acids long. The kept DNA is CDR3 alone, 42 bases in frame from the first base. V gives up 7 bases and J gives up 4 bases, and the segment between their germline ends measures 16 bases. The chain uses TRBV19 and TRBJ1-2; a confident D gene designation cannot be given. The specimen comprised CD4+ or CD8+ T cells sorted from blood, sampled in a trial of the OX40 agonist ivuxolimab. The clonotype originates from an adult with an advanced solid tumor such as melanoma, head and neck, liver or kidney cancer. This receptor has the CDR3 CASKPEDGLYGYTF. In nucleotides, the sequence is TGTGCCAGTAAACCCGAGGACGGACTCTATGGCTACACCTTC. The variable domain in full, with residues beyond the CDR3 obtained from the reference TRBV19 and TRBJ1-2 genes, is DGGITQSPKYLFRKEGQNVTLSCEQNLNHDAMYWYRQDPGQGLRLIYYSQIVNDFQKGDIAEGYSVSREKKESFPLTVTSAQKNPTAFYLCASKPEDGLYGYTFGSGTRLTVV.